Listed below are T cell receptor beta chains from one sample, sequenced in a study of cytomegalovirus exposure and HLA in healthy donors. The assay was immunoSEQ multiplex PCR, and TCRdb's table has in-frame clones only and misses some. The sample has roughly 130,000 clones; approximately 80% are singletons. Material: PBMCs. All receptors come from a man aged 35 to 55 in good health and CMV-seronegative. CDR3s leave out the opening cysteine and the closing phenylalanine or tryptophan. The order of the fields is V gene, J gene, D gene, CDR3 protein. D genes are given only for firm matches.

TRBV28,TRBJ2-3,TRBD1,ASRDRTTDTQY
TRBV7-2,TRBJ2-3,NA,ASSLGPPRDTDTQY
TRBV21-1,TRBJ2-7,NA,ASSKAHRRTGAYEQY
TRBV7-9,TRBJ2-1,TRBD2,ASIRLAGAGEQF
TRBV19,TRBJ1-5,NA,ASKKTASNQPQH
TRBV5-6,TRBJ2-3,TRBD1,ASSLAGTGEDTQY
TRBV5-4,TRBJ2-7,NA,ASSLPGATEQY
TRBV28,TRBJ1-5,NA,ASSPSWGGNRQPQH
TRBV27,TRBJ1-5,TRBD1,ASSLGQGFQPQH
TRBV2,TRBJ1-4,NA,ASTVRGATNEKLF
TRBV5-8,TRBJ2-1,TRBD1,ASSLGDRGYHEQF
TRBV6-1,TRBJ1-5,TRBD1,ASSESWTGYSNQPQH